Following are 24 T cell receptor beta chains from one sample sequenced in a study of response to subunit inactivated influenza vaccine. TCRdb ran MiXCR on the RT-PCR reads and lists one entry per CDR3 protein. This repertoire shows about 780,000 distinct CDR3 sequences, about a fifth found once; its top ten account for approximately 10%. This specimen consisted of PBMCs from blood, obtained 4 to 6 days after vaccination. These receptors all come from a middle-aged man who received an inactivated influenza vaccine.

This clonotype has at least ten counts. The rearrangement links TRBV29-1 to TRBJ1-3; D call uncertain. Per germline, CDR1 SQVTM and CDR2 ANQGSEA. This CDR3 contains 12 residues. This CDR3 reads CGKQEGGNTIYF. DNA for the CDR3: TGCGGCAAGCAAGAGGGTGGAAACACCATATATTTT. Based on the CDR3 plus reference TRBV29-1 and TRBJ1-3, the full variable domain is SAVISQKPSRDICQRGTSLTIQCQVDSQVTMMFWYRQQPGQSLTLIATANQGSEATYESGFVIDKFPISRPNLTFSTLTVSNMSPEDSSIYLCGKQEGGNTIYFGEGSWLTVV.

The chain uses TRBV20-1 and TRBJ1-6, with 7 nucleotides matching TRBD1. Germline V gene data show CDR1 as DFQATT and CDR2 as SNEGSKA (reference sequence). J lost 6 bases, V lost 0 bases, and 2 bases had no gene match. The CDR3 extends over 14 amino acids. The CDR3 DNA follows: TGCAGTGCTAGAGATGACAGGGCTAATTCACCCCTCCACTTT. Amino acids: CSARDDRANSPLHF.

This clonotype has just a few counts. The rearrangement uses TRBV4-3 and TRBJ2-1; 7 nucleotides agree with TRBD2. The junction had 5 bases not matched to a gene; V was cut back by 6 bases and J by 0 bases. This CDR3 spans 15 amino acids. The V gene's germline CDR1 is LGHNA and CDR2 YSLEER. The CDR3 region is CASRMAGDSYNEQFF. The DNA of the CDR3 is TGCGCCAGCAGGATGGCGGGGGACTCCTACAATGAGCAGTTCTTC.

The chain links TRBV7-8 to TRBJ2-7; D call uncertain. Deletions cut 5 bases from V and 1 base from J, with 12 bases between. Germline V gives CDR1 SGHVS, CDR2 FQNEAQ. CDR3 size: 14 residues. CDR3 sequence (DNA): TGTGCCAGCAGCCGACGGACGGAATCCTACGAGCAGTACTTC. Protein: CASSRRTESYEQYF.

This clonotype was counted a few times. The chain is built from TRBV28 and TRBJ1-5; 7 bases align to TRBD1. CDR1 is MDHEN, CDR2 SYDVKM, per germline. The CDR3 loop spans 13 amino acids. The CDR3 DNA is TGTGCAATCAGGGGGGAAAACAATCAGCCCCAGCATTTT. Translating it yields CAIRGENNQPQHF.

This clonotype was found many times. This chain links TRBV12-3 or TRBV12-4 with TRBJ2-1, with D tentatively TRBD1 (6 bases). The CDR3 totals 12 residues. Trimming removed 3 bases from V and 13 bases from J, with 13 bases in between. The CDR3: CASSFTQGSQFF. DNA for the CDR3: TGTGCCAGCAGTTTTACGCAGGGGTCCCAGTTCTTC.

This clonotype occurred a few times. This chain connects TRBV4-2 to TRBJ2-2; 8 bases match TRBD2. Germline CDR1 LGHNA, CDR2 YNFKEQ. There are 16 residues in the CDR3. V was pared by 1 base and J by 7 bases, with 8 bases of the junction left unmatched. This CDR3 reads CASSQVLSGGGGELFF. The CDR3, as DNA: TGTGCCAGCAGCCAAGTCCTAAGCGGGGGAGGCGGGGAGCTGTTTTTT.

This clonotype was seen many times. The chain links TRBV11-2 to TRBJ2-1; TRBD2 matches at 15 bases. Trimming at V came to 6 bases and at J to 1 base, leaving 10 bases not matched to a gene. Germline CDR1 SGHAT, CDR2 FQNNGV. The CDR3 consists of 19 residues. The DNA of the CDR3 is TGTGCCAGCAGGGGGGGACTAGCGGGAGGCGCGGGATCCTACAATGAGCAGTTCTTC. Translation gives CASRGGLAGGAGSYNEQFF.

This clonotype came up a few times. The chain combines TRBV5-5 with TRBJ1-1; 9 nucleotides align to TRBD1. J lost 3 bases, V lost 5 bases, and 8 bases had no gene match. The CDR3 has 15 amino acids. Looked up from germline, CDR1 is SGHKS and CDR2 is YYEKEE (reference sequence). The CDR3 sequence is CASRRDRVRDTEAFF. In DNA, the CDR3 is TGTGCCAGCAGGCGGGACAGGGTAAGGGACACTGAAGCTTTCTTT.

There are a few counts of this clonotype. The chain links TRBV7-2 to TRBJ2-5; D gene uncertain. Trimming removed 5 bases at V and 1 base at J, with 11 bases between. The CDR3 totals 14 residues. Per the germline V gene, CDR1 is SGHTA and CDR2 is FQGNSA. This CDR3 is CASSRPGPQETQYF. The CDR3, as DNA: TGTGCCAGCAGCCGACCTGGACCCCAAGAGACCCAGTACTTC.

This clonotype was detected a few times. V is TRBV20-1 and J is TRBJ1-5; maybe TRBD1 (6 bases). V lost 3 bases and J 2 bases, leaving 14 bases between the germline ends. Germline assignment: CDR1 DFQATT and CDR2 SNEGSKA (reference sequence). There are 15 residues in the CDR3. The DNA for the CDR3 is TGCAGTGCTAGGTGGGGGGCAAGCGGCAATCAGCCCCAGCATTTT. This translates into CSARWGASGNQPQHF.

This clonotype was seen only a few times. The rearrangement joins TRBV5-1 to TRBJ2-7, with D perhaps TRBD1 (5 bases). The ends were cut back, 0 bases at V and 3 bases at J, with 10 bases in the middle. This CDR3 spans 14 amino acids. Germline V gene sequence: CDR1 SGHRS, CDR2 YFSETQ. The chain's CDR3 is CASSLVGVIYEQYF. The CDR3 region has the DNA TGCGCCAGCAGCTTGGTAGGGGTCATCTACGAGCAGTACTTC. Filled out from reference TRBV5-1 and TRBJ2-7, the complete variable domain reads KAGVTQTPRYLIKTRGQQVTLSCSPISGHRSVSWYQQTPGQGLQFLFEYFSETQRNKGNFPGRFSGRQFSNSRSEMNVSTLELGDSALYLCASSLVGVIYEQYFGPGTRLTVT.

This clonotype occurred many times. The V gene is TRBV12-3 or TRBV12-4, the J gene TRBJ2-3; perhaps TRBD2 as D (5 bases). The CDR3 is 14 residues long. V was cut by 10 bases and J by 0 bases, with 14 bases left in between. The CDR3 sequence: CATTPGISTDTQYF. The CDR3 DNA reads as TGTGCCACCACACCCGGGATTAGCACAGATACGCAGTATTTT.

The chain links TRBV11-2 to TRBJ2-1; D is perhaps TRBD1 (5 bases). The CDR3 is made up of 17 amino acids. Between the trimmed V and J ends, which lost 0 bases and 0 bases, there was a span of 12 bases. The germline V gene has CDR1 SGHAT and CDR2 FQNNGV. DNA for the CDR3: TGTGCCAGCAGCTTAGATGCCAGGGCCAGCTCCTACAATGAGCAGTTCTTC. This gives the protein CASSLDARASSYNEQFF.

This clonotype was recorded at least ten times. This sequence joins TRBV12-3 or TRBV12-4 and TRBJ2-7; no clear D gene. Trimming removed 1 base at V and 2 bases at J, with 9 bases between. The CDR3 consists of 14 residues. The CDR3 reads CASSLGTQTYEQYF. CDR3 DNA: TGTGCCAGCAGTTTAGGAACTCAGACCTACGAGCAGTACTTC.

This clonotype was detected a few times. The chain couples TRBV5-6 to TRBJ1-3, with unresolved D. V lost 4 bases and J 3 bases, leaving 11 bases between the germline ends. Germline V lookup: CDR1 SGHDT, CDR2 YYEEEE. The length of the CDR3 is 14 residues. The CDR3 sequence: CASSEMGGGNTIYF. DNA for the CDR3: TGTGCCAGCAGCGAAATGGGCGGTGGAAACACCATATATTTT. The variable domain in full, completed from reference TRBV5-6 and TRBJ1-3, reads DAGVTQSPTHLIKTRGQQVTLRCSPKSGHDTVSWYQQALGQGPQFIFQYYEEEERQRGNFPDRFSGHQFPNYSSELNVNALLLGDSALYLCASSEMGGGNTIYFGEGSWLTVV.

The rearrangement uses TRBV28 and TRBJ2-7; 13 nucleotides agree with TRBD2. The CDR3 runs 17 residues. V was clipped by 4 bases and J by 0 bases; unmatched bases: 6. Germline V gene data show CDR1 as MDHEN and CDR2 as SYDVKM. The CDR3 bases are TGTGCCAGCAGTTCCCTGGGACTAGCGGGGACCTCCTACGAGCAGTACTTC. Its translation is CASSSLGLAGTSYEQYF.

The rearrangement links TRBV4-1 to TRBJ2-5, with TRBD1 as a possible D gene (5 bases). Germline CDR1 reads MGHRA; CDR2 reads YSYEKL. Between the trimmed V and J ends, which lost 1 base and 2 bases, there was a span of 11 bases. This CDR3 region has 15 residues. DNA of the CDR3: TGCGCCAGCAGCCAAGCTCGTACAGGACAAGAGACCCAGTACTTC. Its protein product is CASSQARTGQETQYF.

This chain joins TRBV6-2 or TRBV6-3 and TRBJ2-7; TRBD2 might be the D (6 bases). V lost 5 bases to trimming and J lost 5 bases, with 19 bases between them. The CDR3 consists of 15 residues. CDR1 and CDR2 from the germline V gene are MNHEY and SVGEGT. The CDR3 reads CASSPNSRGRDEQYF. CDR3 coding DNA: TGTGCCAGCAGTCCGAACTCGCGGGGAAGGGACGAGCAGTACTTC.

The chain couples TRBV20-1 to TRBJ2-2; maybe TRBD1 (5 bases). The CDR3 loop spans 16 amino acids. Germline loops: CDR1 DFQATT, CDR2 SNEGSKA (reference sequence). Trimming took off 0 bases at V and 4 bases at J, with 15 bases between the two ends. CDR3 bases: TGCAGTGCTAGAGATGCAGGACACGGTTTCACCGGGGAGCTGTTTTTT. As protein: CSARDAGHGFTGELFF.

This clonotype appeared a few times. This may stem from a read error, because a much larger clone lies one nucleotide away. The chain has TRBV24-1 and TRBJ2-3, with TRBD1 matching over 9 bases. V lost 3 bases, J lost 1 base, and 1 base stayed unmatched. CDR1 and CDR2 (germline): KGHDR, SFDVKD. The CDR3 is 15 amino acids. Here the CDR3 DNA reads TGTGCCACCAGTGATCGGACAGGGGGCACAGATACGCAGTATTTT. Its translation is CATSDRTGGTDTQYF.

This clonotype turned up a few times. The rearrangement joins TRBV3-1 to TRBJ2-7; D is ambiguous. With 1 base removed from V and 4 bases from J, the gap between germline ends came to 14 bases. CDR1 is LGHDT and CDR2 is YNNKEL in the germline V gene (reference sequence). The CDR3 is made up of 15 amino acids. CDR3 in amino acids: CASSQGRMGSYEQYF. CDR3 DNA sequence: TGTGCCAGCAGCCAAGGCCGGATGGGGTCTTACGAGCAGTACTTC.

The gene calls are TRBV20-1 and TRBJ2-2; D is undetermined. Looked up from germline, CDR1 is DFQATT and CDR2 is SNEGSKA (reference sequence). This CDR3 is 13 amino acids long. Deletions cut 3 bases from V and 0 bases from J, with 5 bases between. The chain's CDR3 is CSASVPNTGELFF. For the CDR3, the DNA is TGCAGTGCTAGTGTGCCGAACACCGGGGAGCTGTTTTTT.

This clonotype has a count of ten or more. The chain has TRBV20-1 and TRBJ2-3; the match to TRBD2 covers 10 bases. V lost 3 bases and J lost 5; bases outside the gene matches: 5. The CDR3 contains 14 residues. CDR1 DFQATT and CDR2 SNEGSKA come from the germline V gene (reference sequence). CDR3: CSASLLAGEDTQYF. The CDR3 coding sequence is TGCAGTGCTAGTTTGCTAGCGGGGGAAGATACGCAGTATTTT.